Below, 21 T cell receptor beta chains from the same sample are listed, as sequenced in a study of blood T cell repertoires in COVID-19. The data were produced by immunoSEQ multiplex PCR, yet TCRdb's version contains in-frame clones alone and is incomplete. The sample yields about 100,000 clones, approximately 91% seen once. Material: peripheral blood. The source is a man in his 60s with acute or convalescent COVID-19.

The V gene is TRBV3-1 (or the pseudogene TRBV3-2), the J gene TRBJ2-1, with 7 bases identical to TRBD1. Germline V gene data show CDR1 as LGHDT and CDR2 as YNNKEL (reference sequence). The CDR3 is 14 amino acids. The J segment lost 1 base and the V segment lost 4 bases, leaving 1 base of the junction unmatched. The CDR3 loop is CASSPGQSYNEQFF. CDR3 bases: TGTGCCAGCAGCCCGGGACAGTCCTACAATGAGCAGTTCTTC.

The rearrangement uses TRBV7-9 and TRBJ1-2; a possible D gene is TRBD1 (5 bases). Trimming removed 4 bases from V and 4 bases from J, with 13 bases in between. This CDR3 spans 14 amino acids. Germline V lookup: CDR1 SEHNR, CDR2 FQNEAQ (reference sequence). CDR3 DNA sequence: TGTGCCAGCAGCTCTTCTCAGGGTCGCTATGGCTACACCTTC. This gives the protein CASSSSQGRYGYTF. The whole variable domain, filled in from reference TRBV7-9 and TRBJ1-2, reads DTGVSQNPRHKITKRGQNVTFRCDPISEHNRLYWYRQTLGQGPEFLTYFQNEAQLEKSRLLSDRFSAERPKGSFSTLEIQRTEQGDSAMYLCASSSSQGRYGYTFGSGTRLTVV.

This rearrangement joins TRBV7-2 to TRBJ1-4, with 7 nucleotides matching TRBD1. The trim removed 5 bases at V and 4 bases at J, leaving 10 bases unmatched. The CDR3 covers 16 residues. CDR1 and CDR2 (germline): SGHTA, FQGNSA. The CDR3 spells CASSTQPGQLNEKLFF. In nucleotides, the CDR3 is TGTGCCAGCAGCACACAGCCGGGACAGCTTAATGAAAAACTGTTTTTT. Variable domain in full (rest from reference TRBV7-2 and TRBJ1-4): GAGVSQSPSNKVTEKGKDVELRCDPISGHTALYWYRQSLGQGLEFLIYFQGNSAPDKSGLPSDRFSAERTGGSVSTLTIQRTQQEDSAVYLCASSTQPGQLNEKLFFGSGTQLSVL.

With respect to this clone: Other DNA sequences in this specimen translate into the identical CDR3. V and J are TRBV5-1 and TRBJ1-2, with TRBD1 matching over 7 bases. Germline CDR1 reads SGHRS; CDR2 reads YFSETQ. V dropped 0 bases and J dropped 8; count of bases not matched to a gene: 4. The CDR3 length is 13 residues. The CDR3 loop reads CASSLEGAGGYTF. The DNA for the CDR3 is TGCGCCAGCAGCTTGGAGGGGGCCGGGGGCTACACCTTC.

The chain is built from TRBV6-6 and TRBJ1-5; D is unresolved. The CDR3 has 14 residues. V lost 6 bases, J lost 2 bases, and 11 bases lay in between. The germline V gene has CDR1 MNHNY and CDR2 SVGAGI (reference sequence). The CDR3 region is CASSSPSGNQPQHF. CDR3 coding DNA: TGTGCCAGCAGCTCCCCGTCGGGCAATCAGCCCCAGCATTTT.

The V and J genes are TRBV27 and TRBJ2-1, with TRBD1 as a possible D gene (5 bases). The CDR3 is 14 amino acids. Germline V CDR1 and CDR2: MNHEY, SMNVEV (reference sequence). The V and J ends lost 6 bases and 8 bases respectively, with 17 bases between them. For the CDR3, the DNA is TGTGCCAGCAGCCGTCAACCCTGGGGCTATGAGCAGTTCTTC. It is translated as CASSRQPWGYEQFF.

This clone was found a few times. The CDR3: CALSRDNQPQHF. CDR3 in DNA: TGTGCCCTGAGCAGGGACAATCAGCCCCAGCATTTT. The V gene is TRBV28, the J gene TRBJ1-5; maybe TRBD1 (5 bases). The germline V and J ends were trimmed by 11 bases and 3 bases, with 11 bases remaining between them. Germline V lookup: CDR1 MDHEN, CDR2 SYDVKM. The CDR3 spans 12 residues.

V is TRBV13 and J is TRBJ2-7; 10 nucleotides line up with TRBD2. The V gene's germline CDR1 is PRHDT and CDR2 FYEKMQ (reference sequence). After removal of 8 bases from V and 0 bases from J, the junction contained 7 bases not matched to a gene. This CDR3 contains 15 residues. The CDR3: CASGLAGGSSYEQYF. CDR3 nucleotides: TGTGCCAGCGGGTTAGCGGGGGGTAGCTCCTACGAGCAGTACTTC.

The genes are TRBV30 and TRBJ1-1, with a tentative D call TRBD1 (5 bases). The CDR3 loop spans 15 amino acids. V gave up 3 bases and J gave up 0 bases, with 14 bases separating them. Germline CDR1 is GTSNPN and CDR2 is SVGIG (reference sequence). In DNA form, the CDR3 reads TGTGCCTGGAGAAAGGGGCGCCCCTTGAACACTGAAGCTTTCTTT. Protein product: CAWRKGRPLNTEAFF.

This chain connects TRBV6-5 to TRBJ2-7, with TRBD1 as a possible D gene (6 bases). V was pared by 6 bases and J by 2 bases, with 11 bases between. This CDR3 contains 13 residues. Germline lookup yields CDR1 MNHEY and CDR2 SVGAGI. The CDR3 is CASRVQGTYEQYF. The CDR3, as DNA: TGTGCCAGCAGGGTACAGGGAACCTACGAGCAGTACTTC.

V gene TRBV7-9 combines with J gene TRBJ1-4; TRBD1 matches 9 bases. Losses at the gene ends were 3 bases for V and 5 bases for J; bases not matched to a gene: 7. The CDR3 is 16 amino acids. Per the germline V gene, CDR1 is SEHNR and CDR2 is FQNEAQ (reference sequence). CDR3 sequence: CASSFPQGTGNEKLFF. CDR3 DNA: TGTGCCAGCAGCTTCCCCCAAGGGACAGGGAATGAAAAACTGTTTTTT.

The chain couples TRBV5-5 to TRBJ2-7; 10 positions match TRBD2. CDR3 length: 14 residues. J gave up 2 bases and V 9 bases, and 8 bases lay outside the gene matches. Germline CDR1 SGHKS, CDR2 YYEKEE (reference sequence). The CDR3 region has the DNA TGTGCCACTTCGCCGGGACTAGCGACCTACGAGCAGTACGTC. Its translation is CATSPGLATYEQYV.

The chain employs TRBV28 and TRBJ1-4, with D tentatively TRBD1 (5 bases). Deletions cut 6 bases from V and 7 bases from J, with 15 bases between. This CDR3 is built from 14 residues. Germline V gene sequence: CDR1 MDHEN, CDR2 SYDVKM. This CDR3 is CASSPSGNGEKLFF. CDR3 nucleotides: TGTGCCAGCAGCCCCTCAGGGAATGGTGAAAAACTGTTTTTT.

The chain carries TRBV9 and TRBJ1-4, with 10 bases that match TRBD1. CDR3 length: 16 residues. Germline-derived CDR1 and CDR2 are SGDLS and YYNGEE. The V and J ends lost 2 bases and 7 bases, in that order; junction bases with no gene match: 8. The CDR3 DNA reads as TGTGCCAGCAGCGTGGTTCGACAGGGGGCTAGTGAAAAACTGTTTTTT. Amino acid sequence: CASSVVRQGASEKLFF.

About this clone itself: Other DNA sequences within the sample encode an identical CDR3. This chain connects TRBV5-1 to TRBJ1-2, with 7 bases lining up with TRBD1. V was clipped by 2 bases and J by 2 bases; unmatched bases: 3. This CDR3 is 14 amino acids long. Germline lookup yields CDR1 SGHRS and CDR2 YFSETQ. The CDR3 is CASSLDRANYGYTF. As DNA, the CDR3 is TGCGCCAGCAGCTTAGACAGGGCGAACTATGGCTACACCTTC.

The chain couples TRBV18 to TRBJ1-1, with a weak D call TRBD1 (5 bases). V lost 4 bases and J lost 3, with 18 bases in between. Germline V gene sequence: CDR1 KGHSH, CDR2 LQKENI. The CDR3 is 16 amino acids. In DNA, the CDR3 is TGTGCCAGCTCACTCATGGTCGGGGGATGGGACACTGAAGCTTTCTTT. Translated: CASSLMVGGWDTEAFF.

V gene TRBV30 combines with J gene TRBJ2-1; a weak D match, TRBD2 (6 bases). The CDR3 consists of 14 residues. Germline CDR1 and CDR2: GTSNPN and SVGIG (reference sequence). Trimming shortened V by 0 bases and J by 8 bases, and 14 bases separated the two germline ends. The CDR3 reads CAWSVRRGSHEQFF. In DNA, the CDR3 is TGTGCCTGGAGTGTCAGGAGGGGTTCCCATGAGCAGTTCTTC.

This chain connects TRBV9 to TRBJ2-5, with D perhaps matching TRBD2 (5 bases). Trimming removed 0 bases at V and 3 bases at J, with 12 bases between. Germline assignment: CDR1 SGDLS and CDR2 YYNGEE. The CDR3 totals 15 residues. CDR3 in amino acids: CASSVGLAAEETQYF. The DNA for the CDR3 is TGTGCCAGCAGCGTAGGGCTAGCAGCGGAAGAGACCCAGTACTTC.

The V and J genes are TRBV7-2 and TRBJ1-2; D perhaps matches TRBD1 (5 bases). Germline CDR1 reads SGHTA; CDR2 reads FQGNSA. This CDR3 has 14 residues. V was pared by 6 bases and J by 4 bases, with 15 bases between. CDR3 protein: CASSPSPGFYGYTF. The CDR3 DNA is TGTGCCAGCAGTCCATCTCCAGGGTTCTATGGCTACACCTTC.

The CDR3, as DNA: TGTGCCAGCAGCCCCGGGAGGGTACCAGAGACCCAGTACTTC. It translates to CASSPGRVPETQYF. The chain joins TRBV9 to TRBJ2-5, with 8 bases lining up with TRBD2. Looked up from germline, CDR1 is SGDLS and CDR2 is YYNGEE. V was clipped by 4 bases and J by 4 bases; unmatched bases: 6. This CDR3 region has 14 residues.

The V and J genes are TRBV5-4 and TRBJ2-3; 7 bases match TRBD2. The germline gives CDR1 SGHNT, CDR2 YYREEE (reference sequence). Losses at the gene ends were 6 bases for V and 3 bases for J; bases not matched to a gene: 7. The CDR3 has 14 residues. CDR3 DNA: TGTGCCAGCACCTGGGGGGGAGAGACAGATACGCAGTATTTT. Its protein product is CASTWGGETDTQYF.